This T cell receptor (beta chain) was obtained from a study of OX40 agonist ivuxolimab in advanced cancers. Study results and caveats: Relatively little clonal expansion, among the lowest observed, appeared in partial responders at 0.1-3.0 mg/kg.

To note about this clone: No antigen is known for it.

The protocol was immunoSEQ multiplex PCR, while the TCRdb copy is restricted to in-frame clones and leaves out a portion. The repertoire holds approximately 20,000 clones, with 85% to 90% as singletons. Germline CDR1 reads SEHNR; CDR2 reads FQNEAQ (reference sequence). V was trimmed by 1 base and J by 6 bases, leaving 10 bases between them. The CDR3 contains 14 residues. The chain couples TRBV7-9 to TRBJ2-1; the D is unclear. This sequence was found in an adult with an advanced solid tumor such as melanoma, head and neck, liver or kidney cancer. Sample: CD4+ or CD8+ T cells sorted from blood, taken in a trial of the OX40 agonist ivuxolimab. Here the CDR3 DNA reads TGTGCCAGCAGCTTAGTGGGCTCACGCAATGAGCAGTTCTTC. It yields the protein CASSLVGSRNEQFF.